Listed below are T cell receptor beta chains from one sample, sequenced in a study of liver allograft versus peripheral blood T cells. Using its own MiXCR run on the reads, TCRdb lists one record per CDR3 protein. The table has 8,500 to 9,500 distinct CDR3 sequences, approximately 20% seen once. These receptors came from a human patient who had a liver transplant. The graft donor may have given rise to some T cells. Each CDR3 is given with its conserved first and last residue. The order of the fields is clone size, V gene, J gene, D gene, CDR3 DNA, CDR3 protein. The D gene is left open where the match is weak. Where a row states a size, it is once, few, many or the class of an expanded clone; other rows omit it.

>medium-sized|TRBV19|TRBJ1-2|-
TGTGCCAGTATGCAGGCCAACTATGGCTACACCTTC
CASMQANYGYTF
>few|TRBV20-1|TRBJ2-5|TRBD2
TGCAGTGCTGGGACTAGAGGCTTGGAGACCCAGTACTTC
CSAGTRGLETQYF
>-|TRBV6-2/TRBV6-3|TRBJ1-1|TRBD1
TGTGCCAGCAGTTCCCACGGGACAGCGAACACTGAAGCTTTCTTT
CASSSHGTANTEAFF
>-|TRBV7-9|TRBJ1-1|-
TGTGCCAGCAGCTTAATTGTACTCAGGAAAAACCTGAACACTGAAGCTTTCTTT
CASSLIVLRKNLNTEAFF
>medium-sized|TRBV7-2|TRBJ1-6|-
TGTGCCAGCAGCTTAGCGTTCGGGGGGCAGGGATCACCCCTCCACTTT
CASSLAFGGQGSPLHF
>-|TRBV12-3/TRBV12-4|TRBJ2-7|-
TGTGCCAGCAGTCCGGGACTGATCGGATACGAGCAGTACTTC
CASSPGLIGYEQYF
>medium-sized|TRBV27|TRBJ2-2|TRBD2
TGTGCCAGTCGCCCGGGACTAGACTTAACCGGGGAGCTGTTTTTT
CASRPGLDLTGELFF
>few|TRBV5-1|TRBJ2-6|TRBD1
TGCGCCAGCAGCTTGGAGGGGACAGGCTACTCTGGGGCCAACGTCCTGACTTTC
CASSLEGTGYSGANVLTF
>medium-sized|TRBV28|TRBJ1-2|TRBD1
TGTGCCAGCACTAGAAGCGGGACAGCCTATGGCTACACCTTC
CASTRSGTAYGYTF
>few|TRBV20-1|TRBJ2-1|-
TGCAGTACCCGCAGGGGCGGGCCTTACAATGAGCAGTTCTTC
CSTRRGGPYNEQFF
>medium-sized|TRBV6-1|TRBJ2-2|-
TGTGCCAGCAGTGACCCCAGCCTAGTCACCGGGGAGCTGTTTTTT
CASSDPSLVTGELFF
>-|TRBV20-1|TRBJ2-1|-
TGCAGTATGAGGGGGGGCCGGAGTGAGCAGTTCTTC
CSMRGGRSEQFF
>medium-sized|TRBV28|TRBJ1-5|TRBD1
TGTGCCAGCAGTCTACGAGCCCCCGGGACAGGTCCCAATCAGCCCCAGCATTTT
CASSLRAPGTGPNQPQHF
>medium-sized|TRBV19|TRBJ1-1|-
TGTGCCAGTAGTATTTCGGAGATGAACACTGAAGCTTTCTTT
CASSISEMNTEAFF
>few|TRBV6-5|TRBJ1-2|-
TGTGCCAGCGCGGATGGGGTCTTGAGTCGTGGCTACACCTTC
CASADGVLSRGYTF
>medium-sized|TRBV19|TRBJ1-4|-
TGTGCCAGTAGTATAGCATCGGATACAACTAATGAAAAACTGTTTTTT
CASSIASDTTNEKLFF
>large|TRBV5-4|TRBJ1-1|-
TGTGCCAGCAGTTTACCGGGGGACGGGAACACTGAAGCTTTCTTT
CASSLPGDGNTEAFF
>-|TRBV19|TRBJ1-3|-
TGTGCCAGTAGTTTACAGTCCTCTGGAAACACCATATATTTT
CASSLQSSGNTIYF
>-|TRBV28|TRBJ2-2|-
TGTGCCAGCACCCGCCGGGCTGGTAACACCGGGGAGCTGTTTTTT
CASTRRAGNTGELFF
>many|TRBV6-5|TRBJ2-7|-
TGTGCCAGCAGTAGGGACATCAGCTCCTACGAGCAGTACTTC
CASSRDISSYEQYF
>-|TRBV4-1|TRBJ2-7|-
TGCGCCAGCAGCCAAATAGACATGTTGGTCACCTACGAGCAGTACTTC
CASSQIDMLVTYEQYF
>many|TRBV15|TRBJ2-4|-
TGTGCCACCAGCACCGGGGGCGGGGGATACAAAAACATTCAGTACTTC
CATSTGGGGYKNIQYF
>few|TRBV5-6|TRBJ1-5|TRBD1
TGTGCCAGCAGCTTGAACGTGGGACAGGGGAATCAGCCCCAGCATTTT
CASSLNVGQGNQPQHF
>few|TRBV7-9|TRBJ2-5|TRBD2
TGTGCCAGCAGGTCTCGTCTAGCGGGGTATCTTCAAGAGACCCAGTACTTC
CASRSRLAGYLQETQYF
>many|TRBV28|TRBJ1-2|TRBD1
TGTGCCAGCAGTTCCGGGGACAGCACGAGATTCTATGGCTACACCTTC
CASSSGDSTRFYGYTF
>-|TRBV2|TRBJ1-2|-
TGTGCCAGCAGTGAACAGTCGGGGTTTGGCTACACCTTC
CASSEQSGFGYTF